This entry lists 13 T cell receptor beta chains sequenced from one sample in a study of T cell responses to AZD1222 COVID-19 vaccine. The repertoire was sequenced with immunoSEQ multiplex PCR; TCRdb's copy has only in-frame clones and lacks some. The table records around 180,000 clones, around 94% of them present only once. The sample consisted of peripheral blood, taken on day 0 of AZD1222 vaccination. The receptors derive from an adult in good health.

V usage is TRBV6-1 and J usage is TRBJ1-2; 8 bases are shared with TRBD1. The CDR3 is made up of 16 amino acids. Germline CDR1 is MNHNS and CDR2 is SASEGT. The V gene end was trimmed by 2 bases and the J gene end by 2 bases; junction bases not matched to a gene: 7. The CDR3 nucleotides are TGTGCCAGCAGTGAATTTAACAGGGGGTCAAACTATGGCTACACCTTC. Amino acids: CASSEFNRGSNYGYTF.

This clone was detected a few times. The chain has TRBV18 and TRBJ1-1; weak D call: TRBD1 (5 bases). This CDR3 region has 14 residues. Germline V gives CDR1 KGHSH, CDR2 LQKENI. The V and J ends lost 5 bases and 6 bases respectively, with 16 bases between them. CDR3 in DNA: TGTGCCAGCTCATACTCTTCGGGGGTCGCTGAAGCTTTCTTT. Its protein is CASSYSSGVAEAFF.

J is TRBJ2-1 and V is TRBV24-1, with 8 bases matching TRBD2. V lost 9 bases to trimming and J lost 4 bases; unmatched junction nucleotides: 10. The germline V gene has CDR1 KGHDR and CDR2 SFDVKD. The CDR3 length is 15 residues. For the CDR3, the DNA is TGTGCCACCCGGGGGGGCAGGGGCTATTACAATGAGCAGTTCTTC. As protein: CATRGGRGYYNEQFF.

The J gene is TRBJ1-2, the V gene TRBV10-3; unclear D gene. The CDR3 spans 15 residues. V was shortened by 2 bases and J by 4 bases, with 14 bases between the two germline ends. CDR1 ENHRY and CDR2 SYGVKD come from the germline V gene. The CDR3 region is CAISERLQTVYGYTF. CDR3 nucleotide sequence: TGTGCCATCAGTGAGCGGCTCCAGACCGTCTATGGCTACACCTTC.

The chain couples TRBV4-1 to TRBJ1-2; D is possibly TRBD1 (6 bases). Looked up from germline, CDR1 is MGHRA and CDR2 is YSYEKL. Deletions cut 5 bases from V and 6 bases from J, with 22 bases between. The CDR3 is 16 amino acids. The CDR3: CASSGQMGAYIDGYTF. CDR3 sequence (DNA): TGCGCCAGCAGCGGGCAGATGGGGGCGTATATAGATGGCTACACCTTC.

About this clone itself: In the same sample, other DNA sequences code for this CDR3. The CDR3 sequence: CASSLGQGGNSPLHF. CDR3 sequence (DNA): TGTGCCAGCAGTTTGGGACAGGGTGGTAATTCACCCCTCCACTTT. The V gene is TRBV28, the J gene TRBJ1-6; 9 nucleotides match TRBD1. This CDR3 has 15 amino acids. Germline lookup yields CDR1 MDHEN and CDR2 SYDVKM. Trimming cost V 3 bases and J 6 bases; bases outside gene matches: 3. Full variable domain (outside the CDR3, taken from reference TRBV28 and TRBJ1-6): DVKVTQSSRYLVKRTGEKVFLECVQDMDHENMFWYRQDPGLGLRLIYFSYDVKMKEKGDIPEGYSVSREKKERFSLILESASTNQTSMYLCASSLGQGGNSPLHFGNGTRLTVT.

This chain uses TRBV29-1 with TRBJ1-3; D gene uncertain. V was clipped by 4 bases and J by 2 bases, with 9 bases between them. Germline lookup yields CDR1 SQVTM and CDR2 ANQGSEA. The CDR3 is 13 residues long. In nucleotides, the CDR3 is TGCAGCGTTGTGCTCCAGGCTGGAAACACCATATATTTT. Translating it yields CSVVLQAGNTIYF.

The rearrangement uses TRBV7-9 and TRBJ2-7, with D tentatively TRBD2 (5 bases). V lost 2 bases to trimming and J lost 5 bases, with 7 bases between them. Germline V gene lookup returns CDR1 SEHNR and CDR2 FQNEAQ (reference sequence). The CDR3 is 12 residues long. CDR3 nucleotide sequence: TGTGCCAGCAGCTTACCCGGGAACGAGCAGTACTTC. Amino acid sequence: CASSLPGNEQYF.

This sequence joins TRBV6-2 or TRBV6-3 and TRBJ2-3, with D possibly matching TRBD1 (6 bases). Trimming shortened V by 2 bases and J by 3 bases, and 12 bases separated the two germline ends. This CDR3 has 15 residues. Germline values: CDR1 MNHEY, CDR2 SVGEGT. The CDR3 nucleotides are TGTGCCAGCAGTTACGGCGGACAGACAACAGATACGCAGTATTTT. Translated: CASSYGGQTTDTQYF.

The chain uses TRBV19 and TRBJ1-1; D might be TRBD1 (5 bases). CDR3 length: 13 residues. Per the germline V gene, CDR1 is LNHDA and CDR2 is SQIVND (reference sequence). The V and J ends lost 6 bases and 5 bases respectively, with 13 bases between them. CDR3 sequence reads: CASRGREGTEAFF. The CDR3 DNA follows: TGTGCCAGTAGAGGCAGGGAGGGGACTGAAGCTTTCTTT.

This clone appeared a few times. This rearrangement joins TRBV7-2 to TRBJ2-7, with 9 bases identical to TRBD2. Germline V lookup: CDR1 SGHTA, CDR2 FQGNSA. The CDR3 extends over 15 amino acids. V gave up 3 bases and J gave up 7 bases; unmatched junction bases: 10. Here the CDR3 DNA reads TGTGCCAGCAGCTTCTTTTTAGCGGGAGCGAAGGAGCAGTACTTC. Translated, it gives CASSFFLAGAKEQYF. Full variable domain (rest looked up from reference TRBV7-2 and TRBJ2-7): GAGVSQSPSNKVTEKGKDVELRCDPISGHTALYWYRQSLGQGLEFLIYFQGNSAPDKSGLPSDRFSAERTGGSVSTLTIQRTQQEDSAVYLCASSFFLAGAKEQYFGPGTRLTVT.

J is TRBJ1-1 and V is TRBV12-5; D is perhaps TRBD1 (6 bases). The CDR3 covers 13 residues. The ends were cut back, 4 bases at V and 5 bases at J, with 11 bases in the middle. From germline, CDR1 is LGHNT and CDR2 FRNRAP. For the CDR3, the DNA is TGTGCTAGTGGTTCCGGAGGGGGAACTGAAGCTTTCTTT. The encoded protein is CASGSGGGTEAFF.

V and J are TRBV28 and TRBJ2-3, with 8 bases fitting TRBD1. The junction had 6 bases not matched to a gene; V was cut back by 6 bases and J by 4 bases. Germline V gives CDR1 MDHEN, CDR2 SYDVKM. The CDR3 sequence is 14 residues long. Written as DNA, the CDR3 is TGTGCCAGCAGCGTCGGACAGGGCCCAGATACGCAGTATTTT. The encoded protein is CASSVGQGPDTQYF.